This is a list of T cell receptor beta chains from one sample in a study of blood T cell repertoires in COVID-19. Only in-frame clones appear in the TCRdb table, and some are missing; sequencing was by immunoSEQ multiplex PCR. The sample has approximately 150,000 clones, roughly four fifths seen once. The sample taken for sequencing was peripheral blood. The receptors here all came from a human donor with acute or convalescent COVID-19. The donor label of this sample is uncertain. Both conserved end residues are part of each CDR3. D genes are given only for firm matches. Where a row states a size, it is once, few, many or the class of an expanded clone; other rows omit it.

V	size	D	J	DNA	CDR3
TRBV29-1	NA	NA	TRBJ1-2	TGCAGCGACGTACAGGGCGGCTATGGCTACACCTTC	CSDVQGGYGYTF
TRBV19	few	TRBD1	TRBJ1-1	TGTGCCAGTAGTAATAATTGGCAGGGGGGAAAAGCTTTCTTT	CASSNNWQGGKAFF
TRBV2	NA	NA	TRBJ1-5	TGTGCCAGCAGATGGGGCGTAAGCAATCAGCCCCAGCATTTT	CASRWGVSNQPQHF
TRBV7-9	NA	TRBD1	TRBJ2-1	TGTGCCAGCAGAAGGGACAGGGGGCGCGGAGAGCAGTTCTTC	CASRRDRGRGEQFF
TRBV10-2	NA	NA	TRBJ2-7	TGCGCCAGCAACCCGACAGCGCAACCCTACGAGCAGTACTTC	CASNPTAQPYEQYF
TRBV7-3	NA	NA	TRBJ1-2	TGTGCCAGCAGCTTATACAGGGAAGATGGCTACACCTTC	CASSLYREDGYTF
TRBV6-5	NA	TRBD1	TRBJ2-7	TGTGCCAGCAGTACTGGGACAGGGGTCGAGCAGTACTTC	CASSTGTGVEQYF
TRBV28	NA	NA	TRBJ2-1	TGTGCCAGCCACGGAGGGGTTCTCTCCTACAATGAGCAGTTCTTC	CASHGGVLSYNEQFF
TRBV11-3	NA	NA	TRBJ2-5	TGTGCCAGCAGCAGAGGGGGGGCTCAAGAGACCCAGTACTTC	CASSRGGAQETQYF
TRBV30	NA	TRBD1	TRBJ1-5	TGTGCCTGGAGTACGGGGACAGATCAGCCCCAGCATTTT	CAWSTGTDQPQHF
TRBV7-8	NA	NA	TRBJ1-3	TGTGCCAGCAGCTTAGGGACAGAGGGAAACACCATATATTTT	CASSLGTEGNTIYF
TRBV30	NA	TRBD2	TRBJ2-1	TGTGCCTGGGAAAGCGGGGTCTACAATGAGCAGTTCTTC	CAWESGVYNEQFF
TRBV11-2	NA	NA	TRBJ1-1	TGTGCCAGCAGCTCCCAGGGGCCTAACACTGAAGCTTTCTTT	CASSSQGPNTEAFF
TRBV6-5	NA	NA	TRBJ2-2	TGTGCCAGCAGCTTTGAAGGGGGGAACACCGGGGAGCTGTTTTTT	CASSFEGGNTGELFF
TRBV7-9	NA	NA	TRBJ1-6	TGTGCCAGCAGCTCCAGCGGGGGCGGCGGAGGGTCACCCCTCCACTTT	CASSSSGGGGGSPLHF
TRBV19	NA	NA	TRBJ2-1	TGTGCCAGTAGTATATCGGTACGGAGTGAGCAGTTCTTC	CASSISVRSEQFF
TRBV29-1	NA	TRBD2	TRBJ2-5	TGCAGCGCACCGATGAGGGCGGGAGGAGAGACCCAGTACTTC	CSAPMRAGGETQYF